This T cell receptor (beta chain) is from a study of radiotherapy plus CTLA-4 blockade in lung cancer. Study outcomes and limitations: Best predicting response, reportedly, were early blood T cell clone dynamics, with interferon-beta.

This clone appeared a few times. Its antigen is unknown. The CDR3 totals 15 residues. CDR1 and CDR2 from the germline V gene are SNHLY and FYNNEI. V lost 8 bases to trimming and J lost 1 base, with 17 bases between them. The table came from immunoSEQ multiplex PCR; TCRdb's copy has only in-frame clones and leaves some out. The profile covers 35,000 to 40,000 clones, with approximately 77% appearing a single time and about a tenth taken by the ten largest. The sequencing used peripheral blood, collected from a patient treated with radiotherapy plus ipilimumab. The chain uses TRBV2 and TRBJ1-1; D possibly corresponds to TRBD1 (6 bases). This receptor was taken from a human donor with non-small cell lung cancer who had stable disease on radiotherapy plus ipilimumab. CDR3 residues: CASLRGRIANTEAFF. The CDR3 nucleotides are TGTGCCAGCCTCAGGGGTCGGATTGCGAACACTGAAGCTTTCTTT.